These 15 T cell receptor beta chains came from one sample sequenced in a study of T cells in Graves' hyperthyroidism and ophthalmopathy. From RNA transcripts, TCR beta CDR3 regions were amplified. The HTBI primer set served for first-round RT-PCR of the TCR CDR3. In TCRdb, the multiplex PCR reads were re-called with MiXCR into one record per CDR3 protein. The sample shows roughly 300,000 distinct CDR3 sequences, about 15% of them seen only once. What was sequenced was blood. The origin of the receptors is a woman aged 25 to 39 with Graves' hyperthyroidism.

This clonotype was detected many times. V gene TRBV30 combines with J gene TRBJ2-7; D is unclear. CDR1 and CDR2 from the germline V gene are GTSNPN and SVGIG (reference sequence). The CDR3 covers 13 residues. Trimming removed 0 bases at V and 2 bases at J, with 8 bases between. CDR3 loop: CAWSVRAAYEQYF. The CDR3 nucleotides read TGTGCCTGGAGTGTGCGCGCCGCCTACGAGCAGTACTTC.

This clonotype was found many times. An end of the junction differs from the germline gene, which may be a read error. The chain combines TRBV7-7 with TRBJ2-3, with TRBD1 identical over 7 bases. The CDR3 totals 15 residues. Looked up from germline, CDR1 is SSHAT and CDR2 is FNYEAQ (reference sequence). CDR3 sequence: CASSFGSGGTDTQYF. The CDR3 nucleotides are TGTGCTAGCAGCTTTGGGTCAGGGGGTACAGATACGCAGTATTTT.

This clonotype was detected many times. V and J are TRBV28 and TRBJ1-5; D unclear. The germline gives CDR1 MDHEN, CDR2 SYDVKM. The germline V and J ends were trimmed by 3 bases and 10 bases, with 7 bases remaining between them. CDR3 length: 11 amino acids. The CDR3 bases are TGTGCCAGCAGTTTGAGGAAACCCCAGCATTTT. Protein sequence: CASSLRKPQHF. The whole variable domain, remainder taken from reference TRBV28 and TRBJ1-5, is DVKVTQSSRYLVKRTGEKVFLECVQDMDHENMFWYRQDPGLGLRLIYFSYDVKMKEKGDIPEGYSVSREKKERFSLILESASTNQTSMYLCASSLRKPQHFGDGTRLSIL.

This clonotype was detected a few times. The chain links TRBV6-2 or TRBV6-3 to TRBJ1-2, with 8 bases matching TRBD1. This CDR3 is 14 amino acids long. V gave up 4 bases and J gave up 6 bases; unmatched junction bases: 7. CDR1 is MNHEY and CDR2 is SVGEGT in the germline V gene. The CDR3 loop reads CASSSPGQANGYTF. The CDR3 DNA sequence: TGTGCCAGCAGTTCTCCGGGACAGGCAAATGGCTACACCTTC.

This clonotype was recorded once. The genes are TRBV5-4 and TRBJ1-6; possibly TRBD1 for D (6 bases). V was pared by 4 bases and J by 10 bases, with 15 bases between. Germline CDR1 and CDR2: SGHNT and YYREEE (reference sequence). CDR3 size: 14 residues. CDR3 DNA: TGTGCCAGCAGCCCGACAGGACGGGAGTCACCCCTCCACTTT. Protein: CASSPTGRESPLHF.

At least ten counts were recorded for this clonotype. The rearrangement links TRBV7-8 to TRBJ2-1, with 7 bases identical to TRBD1. Germline V CDR1 and CDR2: SGHVS, FQNEAQ. The V segment lost 7 bases and the J segment 6 bases; nucleotides outside the gene matches: 6. The CDR3 is 13 amino acids. The CDR3 DNA follows: TGTGCCAGCACCCCGGACAGGCTCAATGAGCAGTTCTTC. This gives the protein CASTPDRLNEQFF.

This clonotype was observed at least ten times. The CDR3 nucleotides read TGTGCCAGCAGCTTAGAGGCGCGGGAGGCATACACCGGGGAGCTGTTTTTT. It encodes CASSLEAREAYTGELFF. The chain recombines TRBV7-2 with TRBJ2-2, with TRBD2 identical over 8 bases. The CDR3 is 17 amino acids. Germline V CDR1 and CDR2: SGHTA, FQGNSA. The J segment lost 3 bases and the V segment lost 1 base, leaving 7 bases of the junction unmatched.

Regarding this clonotype: One end of the junction varies from germline; a read error may be responsible. The chain uses TRBV7-9 and TRBJ2-1; maybe TRBD2 (5 bases). The germline V gene has CDR1 SEHNR and CDR2 FQNEAQ (reference sequence). CDR3 length: 15 amino acids. The DNA for the CDR3 is TGTGCCGGCAGCCCCTTAGCGTCTTCCTACAATGAGCAGTTCTTC. The encoded protein is CAGSPLASSYNEQFF.

Many counts were recorded for this clonotype. J is TRBJ2-3 and V is TRBV7-2; 7 positions agree with TRBD1. This CDR3 is built from 15 residues. The V gene's germline CDR1 is SGHTA and CDR2 FQGNSA. Unmatched junction bases numbered 5, after V lost 5 bases and J lost 0 bases. The CDR3 protein is CASSRGTASTDTQYF. The CDR3 DNA sequence: TGTGCCAGCAGCCGAGGGACAGCTAGCACAGATACGCAGTATTTT.

This clonotype was detected many times. The rearrangement uses TRBV28 and TRBJ2-2; D is possibly TRBD1 or TRBD2 (6 bases each). V lost 5 bases to trimming and J lost 6 bases, with 19 bases between them. The CDR3 loop spans 16 amino acids. The V gene's germline CDR1 is MDHEN and CDR2 SYDVKM. The CDR3 protein is CASSRVGGLASGELFF. In nucleotides, the CDR3 is TGTGCCAGCAGTCGGGTAGGGGGGCTGGCGTCCGGGGAGCTGTTTTTT.

This chain links TRBV11-2 with TRBJ2-5, with TRBD2 identical over 12 bases. This CDR3 has 19 amino acids. Germline V gene lookup returns CDR1 SGHAT and CDR2 FQNNGV. The V segment lost 4 bases and the J segment 9 bases; nucleotides outside the gene matches: 21. CDR3 in DNA: TGTGCCAGCAGCTGGAGGGGGACTAGCGGGCAAACAAAAAGAGTCTCCCAGTACTTC. The encoded protein is CASSWRGTSGQTKRVSQYF. Full variable domain (missing parts from reference TRBV11-2 and TRBJ2-5): EAGVAQSPRYKIIEKRQSVAFWCNPISGHATLYWYQQILGQGPKLLIQFQNNGVVDDSQLPKDRFSAERLKGVDSTLKIQPAKLEDSAVYLCASSWRGTSGQTKRVSQYFGPGTRLLVL.

Many counts were recorded for this clonotype. The CDR3 sequence: CASTDTLAGGPNEQFF. The CDR3 DNA sequence: TGTGCCAGCACCGACACCCTAGCGGGAGGGCCCAATGAGCAGTTCTTC. V gene TRBV2 combines with J gene TRBJ2-1; TRBD2 matches at 12 bases. This CDR3 contains 16 residues. Trimming at V came to 7 bases and at J to 6 bases, leaving 10 bases not matched to a gene. CDR1 and CDR2 (germline): SNHLY, FYNNEI.

This clonotype was counted ten times or more. The V gene is TRBV6-2 or TRBV6-3, the J gene TRBJ1-1; no clear D. Trimming pared 2 bases from V and 4 bases from J, leaving 2 bases between. CDR1 MNHEY and CDR2 SVGEGT come from the germline V gene. The CDR3 spans 11 residues. The CDR3 protein is CASSYPTEAFF. CDR3 nucleotides: TGTGCCAGCAGTTACCCCACTGAAGCTTTCTTT.

This clonotype was seen a few times. The chain has TRBV9 and TRBJ2-3, with TRBD2 identical over 12 bases. This CDR3 is 17 amino acids long. The germline CDR1 and CDR2 sequences are SGDLS and YYNGEE. With 3 bases clipped from V and 0 bases from J, the junction kept 5 bases outside the gene matches. The CDR3 is CASSAGLAGPSTDTQYF. The DNA for the CDR3 is TGTGCCAGCAGCGCAGGACTAGCGGGACCTAGCACAGATACGCAGTATTTT.

In its sample, this clonotype was seen many times. The rearrangement joins TRBV7-9 to TRBJ2-7; no reliable D call. Germline V gene lookup returns CDR1 SEHNR and CDR2 FQNEAQ (reference sequence). V dropped 4 bases and J dropped 1 base, with 11 bases sitting between them. This CDR3 contains 14 residues. This CDR3 reads CASSYTVGSYEQYF. CDR3 nucleotides: TGTGCCAGCAGCTATACCGTGGGATCCTACGAGCAGTACTTC.